This T cell receptor beta chain was recorded in a study of CXCR3-negative and CXCR3-positive naive CD8 T cells. Study details: Libraries each contributed about 1.5 +/- 0.3 million TRB reads, for about 135 million in total. The study, taken as a whole, reports: TRBV-TRBJ usage was alike in naive CXCR3-negative and CXCR3-positive cells but differed in memory cells. Naive CXCR3-positive cells had TRB CDR3s more hydrophobic than those of CXCR3-negative naive cells.

The TRB cDNA libraries were prepared by 5' RACE with UMI labels. TCRdb reprocessed the 5' RACE reads and reports one entry per CDR3 protein, with no DNA. With tens of thousands of distinct CDR3 sequences in the sample, the ten largest clones hold less than 0.85%. Worth noting for this clonotype: As yet, its antigen is unknown.

The CDR3 has 16 amino acids. Germline CDR1 and CDR2: LGHNA and YNFKEQ. Cells that were CD45RO-CCR7+CD27+CD95- constituted naive CD8+ T cells. The receptor was isolated from a human donor in good health. Some clones in this sample may be carry-over from other donors' samples. The chain is built from TRBV4-2 and TRBJ2-3; checking the TCRdb D call of TRBD2 is not possible without DNA. The sample was naive CXCR3+ CD8+ T cells from blood. Specified subset: CD45RO-CCR7+CD27+CD95- naive CD8+ T cells expressing CXCR3 (TNR3+). CDR3: CASSQTSGGATDTQYF.